These T cell receptor beta chains were read from a single sample in a study of glioma-infiltrating T cells after dendritic cell vaccination. TCRdb keeps only in-frame clones here, not all; method: immunoSEQ multiplex PCR. The table shows about 99,000 clones, with less than 90% occurring only once. Source: blood, taken after dendritic cell vaccination. The receptors were gathered from a human donor with glioblastoma. The CDR3 runs from the conserved cysteine through the conserved F or W. The order of the fields is J gene, clone size, V gene, D gene, CDR3 DNA, CDR3 protein. D genes are given only for firm matches. Size is stated for part of the rows, as once, few or many counts, or as a class when the clone is expanded.

TRBJ2-7 | - | TRBV28 | TRBD1 | TGTGCCAGCAGTTTAGGACAGGGCTACGAGCAGTACTTC | CASSLGQGYEQYF
TRBJ2-1 | - | TRBV7-8 | TRBD2 | TGTGCCAGCAGCTTCGGGACTAGCGGGAGCTACAATGAGCAGTTCTTC | CASSFGTSGSYNEQFF
TRBJ2-7 | - | TRBV10-3 | - | TGTGCCACTCAGACTGCGGTCGGCTCCTACGAGCAGTACTTC | CATQTAVGSYEQYF
TRBJ2-3 | few | TRBV29-1 | - | TGCAGTGTCCCTAGTAACCTGGTGTCAGATACGCAGTATTTT | CSVPSNLVSDTQYF
TRBJ1-2 | - | TRBV4-1 | TRBD1 | TGCGCCAGCAGTGAGGGACAGGGGGCGTGGGGCTACACCTTC | CASSEGQGAWGYTF
TRBJ1-1 | - | TRBV30 | - | TGTGCCTGGAGTGGTCCACGACTTGTGTCGAACACTGAAGCTTTCTTT | CAWSGPRLVSNTEAFF
TRBJ1-1 | - | TRBV5-4 | - | TGTGCCAGCAGCAAGGTCCAGGGAGGCAAAACTGAAGCTTTCTTT | CASSKVQGGKTEAFF
TRBJ2-7 | - | TRBV7-2 | TRBD2 | TGTGCCAGCAGCTTAAAGGGGACTAGCGGGAGTATCTACGAGCAGTACTTC | CASSLKGTSGSIYEQYF
TRBJ1-2 | - | TRBV28 | TRBD1 | TGTGCCAGCAGCCGGACAGGGGGCCAGTATGGCTACACCTTC | CASSRTGGQYGYTF
TRBJ2-3 | - | TRBV5-1 | TRBD1 | TGCGCCAGCAGCCAAACAGGGGAAAGCACAGATACGCAGTATTTT | CASSQTGESTDTQYF
TRBJ2-7 | - | TRBV10-3 | TRBD1 | TGTGCCATCCTGGGACAGGGCTACGAGCAGTACTTC | CAILGQGYEQYF
TRBJ1-2 | once | TRBV7-8 | TRBD1 | TGTGCCAGCAGTCGCACAGGGGATGGCTACACCTTC | CASSRTGDGYTF
TRBJ1-1 | once | TRBV27 | TRBD1 | TGTGCCAGCAGCCGTACAGGGGGCGTCACTGAAGCTTTCTTT | CASSRTGGVTEAFF
TRBJ2-7 | - | TRBV10-3 | TRBD2 | TGTGCCATCACCGACGGACTAGCTTACGAGCAGTACTTC | CAITDGLAYEQYF
TRBJ2-3 | - | TRBV2 | TRBD1 | TGTGCCAGCAGGTCTACAGGGGGCGCCCGGAGGGAGTATTTT | CASRSTGGARREYF
TRBJ2-2 | - | TRBV5-1 | - | TGCGCCAGCAGCTTGGGTCGCGCGAACACCGGGGAGCTGTTTTTT | CASSLGRANTGELFF
TRBJ1-1 | - | TRBV9 | - | TGTGCCAGCAGCGTACAGGGAACCATGAACACTGAAGCTTTCTTT | CASSVQGTMNTEAFF
TRBJ1-2 | - | TRBV5-6 | - | TGTGCCAGCAGCTTGGCCGGAGAGGGCCCCTGGGGCTACACCTTC | CASSLAGEGPWGYTF
TRBJ1-5 | - | TRBV7-8 | - | TGTGCCAGCAGCTTACAGGGGTTTCAGCCCCAGCATTTT | CASSLQGFQPQHF
TRBJ1-6 | - | TRBV30 | - | TGTGCCTGGAGTGCCTCGGGGGGCCCATTGTTGGCCCTCCACTTT | CAWSASGGPLLALHF
TRBJ2-7 | - | TRBV2 | - | TGTGCCAGCAGCCTCTCCTACGAGCAGTACTTC | CASSLSYEQYF
TRBJ2-7 | - | TRBV2 | TRBD1 | TGTGCCAGCAGTGTGCGGGGACAGGGCGGTATCGAGCAGTACTTC | CASSVRGQGGIEQYF
TRBJ1-2 | - | TRBV5-4 | TRBD1 | TGTGCCAGCAGCTTGAGTCAAACAGGGGATGGCTACACCTTC | CASSLSQTGDGYTF
TRBJ1-5 | - | TRBV30 | - | TGTGCCTGGAGTCGGGGTACTGCGCAGCCCCAGCATTTT | CAWSRGTAQPQHF
TRBJ2-7 | - | TRBV6-5 | - | TGTGCCAGCAGTTACTCCTCGGGAATACCCTCCTACGAGCAGTACTTC | CASSYSSGIPSYEQYF
TRBJ2-3 | - | TRBV30 | - | TGTGCCTGGAGTCTTCTCTTTGGTGGGGAGAGACAGTATTTT | CAWSLLFGGERQYF
TRBJ1-5 | once | TRBV4-2 | TRBD1 | TGTGCCAGCAGCCAAGGAACAGGACAGGGAAATCAGCCCCAGCATTTT | CASSQGTGQGNQPQHF
TRBJ2-3 | - | TRBV7-9 | - | TGTGCCAGCAGCTCTCGGGGCGGGGGCGGGAACACAGATACGCAGTATTTT | CASSSRGGGGNTDTQYF
TRBJ2-2 | - | TRBV7-7 | TRBD2 | TGTGCTAGCAGCTCCACTAGCGGGAGCCACACCGGGGAGCTGTTTTTT | CASSSTSGSHTGELFF
TRBJ1-2 | - | TRBV10-3 | - | TGTGCCATCAGTGAGGGGGGGGCTAGGTATGGCTACACCTTC | CAISEGGARYGYTF
TRBJ2-7 | - | TRBV7-8 | - | TGTGCCAGCAGCTTTGTGGAAGCGTGGGAGCGATACTTC | CASSFVEAWERYF
TRBJ1-2 | - | TRBV9 | - | TGTGCCAGCAGCGTATGGGACACACGCTCGTTGAACTATGGCTACACCTTC | CASSVWDTRSLNYGYTF
TRBJ1-1 | - | TRBV27 | - | TGTGCCAGCAGTCAGGATGACACTGAAGCTTTCTTT | CASSQDDTEAFF
TRBJ2-1 | - | TRBV20-1 | - | TGCAGTGCCTCTAACGTTGAGCAGTTCTTC | CSASNVEQFF
TRBJ2-3 | - | TRBV7-2 | TRBD1 | TGTGCCAGCACCGGGACAGACCGCACAGATACGCAGTATTTT | CASTGTDRTDTQYF
TRBJ2-3 | - | TRBV10-2 | - | TGCGCCAGCAGGGGAGGACGACAAGATACGCAGTATTTT | CASRGGRQDTQYF
TRBJ2-3 | few | TRBV5-1 | - | TGCGCCAGCAGCTACACCCCCGGGATGTCAGATACGCAGTATTTT | CASSYTPGMSDTQYF
TRBJ2-7 | - | TRBV7-2 | TRBD2 | TGTGCCAGCAGCTTATCCGCGGAGACTAGCGGCCCGTACGAGCAGTACTTC | CASSLSAETSGPYEQYF
TRBJ1-2 | - | TRBV5-1 | TRBD1 | TGCGCCAGCAGCACCGGACAGGAGTACTATGGCTACACCTTC | CASSTGQEYYGYTF
TRBJ1-1 | - | TRBV6-6 | TRBD1 | TGTGCCAGCAATCGGCAGGGGGTTATTAACACTGAAGCTTTCTTT | CASNRQGVINTEAFF
TRBJ2-3 | - | TRBV29-1 | - | TGCAGCGTTTGGAGCGGTCATGCGGCAGATACGCAGTATTTT | CSVWSGHAADTQYF
TRBJ1-2 | - | TRBV5-1 | - | TGCGCCAGCGGAGGACTAGGGGGGGCGGATGGCTACACCTTC | CASGGLGGADGYTF
TRBJ2-5 | few | TRBV9 | TRBD2 | TGTGCCAGCTCCGGGGGGGGGTCAGAGACCCAGTACTTC | CASSGGGSETQYF
TRBJ1-2 | - | TRBV25-1 | TRBD1 | TGTGCCAGCAGTCCATACAAGGGACAGGGGTATGGCTACACCTTC | CASSPYKGQGYGYTF
TRBJ2-7 | - | TRBV27 | TRBD2 | TGTGCCAGCAGTTTCCGGGAGGGTACCTACGAGCAGTACTTC | CASSFREGTYEQYF
TRBJ1-2 | - | TRBV5-3 | TRBD1 | TGTGCCAGAAGCAGGGTGAGGGGGCCCCTTTATGGCTACACCTTC | CARSRVRGPLYGYTF
TRBJ1-5 | - | TRBV2 | - | TGTGCCAGCAGTCCCCCCGGGAGAAACAATCAGCCCCAGCATTTT | CASSPPGRNNQPQHF
TRBJ2-1 | - | TRBV13 | TRBD2 | TGTGCCAGCAGCCTCTGGGCGGGAGTCCCCTACAATGAGCAGTTCTTC | CASSLWAGVPYNEQFF